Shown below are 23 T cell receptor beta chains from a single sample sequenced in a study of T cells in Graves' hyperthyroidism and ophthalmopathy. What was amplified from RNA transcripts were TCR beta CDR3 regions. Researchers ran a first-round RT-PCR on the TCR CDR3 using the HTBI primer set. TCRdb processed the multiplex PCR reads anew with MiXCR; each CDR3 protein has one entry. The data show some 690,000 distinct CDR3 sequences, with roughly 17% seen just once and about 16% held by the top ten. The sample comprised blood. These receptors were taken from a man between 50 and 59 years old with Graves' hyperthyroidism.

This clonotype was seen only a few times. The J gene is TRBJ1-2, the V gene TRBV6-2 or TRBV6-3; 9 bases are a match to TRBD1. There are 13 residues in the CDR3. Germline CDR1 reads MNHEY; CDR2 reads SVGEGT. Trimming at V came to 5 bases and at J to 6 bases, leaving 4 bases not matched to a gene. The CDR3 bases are TGTGCCAGCAGTCGACAGGGGGGGCATGGCTACACCTTC. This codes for CASSRQGGHGYTF.

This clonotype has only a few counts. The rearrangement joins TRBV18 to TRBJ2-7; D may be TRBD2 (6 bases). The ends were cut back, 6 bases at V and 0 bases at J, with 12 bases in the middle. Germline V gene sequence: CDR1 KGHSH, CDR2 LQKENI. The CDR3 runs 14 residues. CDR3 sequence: CASSGGISSYEQYF. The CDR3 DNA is TGTGCCAGCTCCGGCGGGATTAGCTCCTACGAGCAGTACTTC.

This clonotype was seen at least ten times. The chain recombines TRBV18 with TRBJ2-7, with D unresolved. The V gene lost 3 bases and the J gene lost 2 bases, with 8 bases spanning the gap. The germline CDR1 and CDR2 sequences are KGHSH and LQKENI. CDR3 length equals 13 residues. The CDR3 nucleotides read TGTGCCAGCTCACCGGACCGAGCCTACGAGCAGTACTTC. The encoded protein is CASSPDRAYEQYF.

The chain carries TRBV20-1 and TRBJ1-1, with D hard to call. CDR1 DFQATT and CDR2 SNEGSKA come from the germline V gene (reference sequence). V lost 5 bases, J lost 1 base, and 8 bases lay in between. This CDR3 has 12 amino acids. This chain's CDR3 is CSAFRWNTEAFF. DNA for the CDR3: TGCAGTGCTTTTCGTTGGAACACTGAAGCTTTCTTT.

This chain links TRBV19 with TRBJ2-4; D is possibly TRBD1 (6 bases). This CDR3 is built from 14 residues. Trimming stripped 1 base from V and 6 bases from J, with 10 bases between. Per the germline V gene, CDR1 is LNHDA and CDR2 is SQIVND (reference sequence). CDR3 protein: CASSIGTEGNIQYF. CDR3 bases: TGTGCCAGTAGTATAGGGACAGAAGGAAACATTCAGTACTTC.

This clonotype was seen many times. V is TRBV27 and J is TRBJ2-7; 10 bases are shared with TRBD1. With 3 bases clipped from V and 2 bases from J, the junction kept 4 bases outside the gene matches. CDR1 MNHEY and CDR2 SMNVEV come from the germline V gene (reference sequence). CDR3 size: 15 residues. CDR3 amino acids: CASSLGQGTAYEQYF. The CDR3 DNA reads TGTGCCAGCAGTTTGGGACAGGGGACCGCCTACGAGCAGTACTTC.

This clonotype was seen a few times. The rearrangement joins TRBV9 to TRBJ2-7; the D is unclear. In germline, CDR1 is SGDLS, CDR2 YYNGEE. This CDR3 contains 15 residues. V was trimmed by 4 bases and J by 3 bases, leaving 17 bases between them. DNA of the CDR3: TGTGCCAGCAGCCCTAGTCTCGGGCAGGACTACGAGCAGTACTTC. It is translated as CASSPSLGQDYEQYF.

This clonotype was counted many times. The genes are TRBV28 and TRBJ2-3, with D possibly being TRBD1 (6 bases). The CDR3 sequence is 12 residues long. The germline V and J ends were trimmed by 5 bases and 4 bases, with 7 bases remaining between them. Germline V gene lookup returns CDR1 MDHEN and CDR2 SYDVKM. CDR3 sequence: CASSHRADTQYF. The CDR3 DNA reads TGTGCCAGCAGTCACAGGGCAGATACGCAGTATTTT.

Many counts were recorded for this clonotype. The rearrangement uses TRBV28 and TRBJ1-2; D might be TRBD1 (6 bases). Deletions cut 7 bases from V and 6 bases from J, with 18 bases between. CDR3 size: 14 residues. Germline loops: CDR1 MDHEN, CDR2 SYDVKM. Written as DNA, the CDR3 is TGTGCCAGCAACTTTCTCGGGGCAGGGGATGGCTACACCTTC. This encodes CASNFLGAGDGYTF.

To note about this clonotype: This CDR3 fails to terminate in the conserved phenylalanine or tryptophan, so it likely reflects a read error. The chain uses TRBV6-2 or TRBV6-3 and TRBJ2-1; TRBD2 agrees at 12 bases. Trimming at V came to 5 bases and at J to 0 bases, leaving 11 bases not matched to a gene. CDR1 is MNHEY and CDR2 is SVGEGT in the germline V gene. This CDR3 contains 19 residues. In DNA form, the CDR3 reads TGTGCCAGCAGTCTTCTACTAGCGGGAGGACTCAGCTCCTACAATGAGCAGTTCTCC. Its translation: CASSLLLAGGLSSYNEQFS.

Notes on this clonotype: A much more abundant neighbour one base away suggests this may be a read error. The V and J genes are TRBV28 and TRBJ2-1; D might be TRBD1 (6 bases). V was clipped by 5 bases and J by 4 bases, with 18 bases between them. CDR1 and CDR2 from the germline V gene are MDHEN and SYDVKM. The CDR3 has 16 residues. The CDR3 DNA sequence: TGTGCCAGCAGTCCGCAGGGGACGGTTCAGTACAATGAGCAGTTCTTC. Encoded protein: CASSPQGTVQYNEQFF.

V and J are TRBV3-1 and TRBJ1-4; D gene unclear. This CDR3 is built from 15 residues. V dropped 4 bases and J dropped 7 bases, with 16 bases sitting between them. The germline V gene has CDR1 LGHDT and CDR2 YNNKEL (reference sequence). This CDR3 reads CASSLGLLVGEKLFF. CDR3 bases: TGTGCCAGCAGCCTCGGGCTTTTGGTGGGTGAAAAACTGTTTTTT.

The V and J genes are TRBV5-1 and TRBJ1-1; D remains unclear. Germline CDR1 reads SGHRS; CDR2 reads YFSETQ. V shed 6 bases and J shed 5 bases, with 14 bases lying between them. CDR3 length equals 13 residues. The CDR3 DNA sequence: TGCGCCAGCAAGTTGGGAGAGGGTACTGAAGCTTTCTTT. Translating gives CASKLGEGTEAFF.

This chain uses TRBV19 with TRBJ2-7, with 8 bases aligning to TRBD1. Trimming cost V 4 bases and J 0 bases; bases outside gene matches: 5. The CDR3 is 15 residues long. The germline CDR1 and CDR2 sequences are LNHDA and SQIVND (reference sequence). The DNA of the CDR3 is TGTGCCAGTAGTACGGGGACAGGACTCTCCTACGAGCAGTACTTC. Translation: CASSTGTGLSYEQYF.

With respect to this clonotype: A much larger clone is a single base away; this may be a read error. The CDR3 bases are TGTGCCAGCAGCGCGGACGGAGAAGAGACCCAGTACTTC. Its translation is CASSADGEETQYF. The V call is TRBV9, the J call TRBJ2-5; D uncertain. Germline assignment: CDR1 SGDLS and CDR2 YYNGEE. This CDR3 comprises 13 residues. Trimming took 3 bases from V and 3 from J, leaving 9 bases between them.

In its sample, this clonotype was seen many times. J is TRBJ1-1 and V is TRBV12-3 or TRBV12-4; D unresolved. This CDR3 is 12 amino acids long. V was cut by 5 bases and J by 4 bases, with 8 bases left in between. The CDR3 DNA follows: TGTGCCAGCAGTCGGACCGTCACTGAAGCTTTCTTT. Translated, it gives CASSRTVTEAFF.

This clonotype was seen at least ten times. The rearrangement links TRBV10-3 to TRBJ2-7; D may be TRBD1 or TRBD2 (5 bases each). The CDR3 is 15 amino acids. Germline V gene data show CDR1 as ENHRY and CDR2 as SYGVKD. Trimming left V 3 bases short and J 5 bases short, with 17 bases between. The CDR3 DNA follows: TGTGCCATCAGTGATCCCGACAGAGGGAACAACGAGCAGTACTTC. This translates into CAISDPDRGNNEQYF.

For the CDR3, the DNA is TGCAGTGCTAGGACTAGCGGAGATATCTCCTACAATGAGCAGTTCTTC. Its translation: CSARTSGDISYNEQFF. The chain joins TRBV20-1 to TRBJ2-1; 9 nucleotides agree with TRBD2. The germline V gene has CDR1 DFQATT and CDR2 SNEGSKA (reference sequence). The CDR3 extends over 16 amino acids. The V gene end was trimmed by 3 bases and the J gene end by 0 bases; junction bases not matched to a gene: 6.

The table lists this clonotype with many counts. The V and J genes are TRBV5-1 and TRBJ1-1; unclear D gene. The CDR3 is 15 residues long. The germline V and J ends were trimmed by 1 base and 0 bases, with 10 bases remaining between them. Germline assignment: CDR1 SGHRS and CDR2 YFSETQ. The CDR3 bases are TGCGCCAGCAGCTTGATCCCAGACATGAACACTGAAGCTTTCTTT. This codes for CASSLIPDMNTEAFF.

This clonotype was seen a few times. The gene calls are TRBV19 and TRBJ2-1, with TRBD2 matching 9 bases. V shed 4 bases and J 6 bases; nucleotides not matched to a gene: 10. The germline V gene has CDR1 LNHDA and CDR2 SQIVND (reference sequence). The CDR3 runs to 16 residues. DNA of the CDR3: TGTGCCAGTAGTAACCTAAGCGGGAGGCGAATCAATGAGCAGTTCTTC. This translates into CASSNLSGRRINEQFF.

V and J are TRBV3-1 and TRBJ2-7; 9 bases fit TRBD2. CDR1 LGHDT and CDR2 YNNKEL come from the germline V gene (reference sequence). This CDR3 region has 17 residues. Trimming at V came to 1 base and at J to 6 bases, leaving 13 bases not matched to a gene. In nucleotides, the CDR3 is TGTGCCAGCAGCCAAGTTGGGTGGGCTAGCGGGACTTCCGAGCAGTACTTC. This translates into CASSQVGWASGTSEQYF.

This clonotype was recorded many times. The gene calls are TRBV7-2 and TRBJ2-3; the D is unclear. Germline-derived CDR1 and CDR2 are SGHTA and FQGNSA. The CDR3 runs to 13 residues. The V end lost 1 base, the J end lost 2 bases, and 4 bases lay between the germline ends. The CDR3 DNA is TGTGCCAGCAGCTTAGTTTTCACAGATACGCAGTATTTT. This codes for CASSLVFTDTQYF.

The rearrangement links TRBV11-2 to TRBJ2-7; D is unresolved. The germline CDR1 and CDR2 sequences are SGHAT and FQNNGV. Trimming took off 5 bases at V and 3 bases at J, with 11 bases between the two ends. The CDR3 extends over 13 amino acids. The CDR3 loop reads CASSLTPVYEQYF. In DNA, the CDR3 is TGTGCCAGCAGCCTAACCCCAGTCTACGAGCAGTACTTC.